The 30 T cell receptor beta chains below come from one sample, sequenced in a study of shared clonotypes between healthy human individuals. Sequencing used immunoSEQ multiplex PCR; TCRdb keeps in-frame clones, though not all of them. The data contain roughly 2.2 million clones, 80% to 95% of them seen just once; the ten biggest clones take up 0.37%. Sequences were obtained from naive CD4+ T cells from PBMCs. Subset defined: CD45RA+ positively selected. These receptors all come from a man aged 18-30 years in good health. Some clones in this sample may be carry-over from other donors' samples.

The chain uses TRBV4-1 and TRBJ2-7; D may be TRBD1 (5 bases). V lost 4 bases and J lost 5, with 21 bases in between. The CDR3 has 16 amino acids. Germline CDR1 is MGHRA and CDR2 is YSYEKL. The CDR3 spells CASSPRGKSLRDEQYF. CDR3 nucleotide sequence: TGCGCCAGCAGCCCTAGGGGCAAGAGCCTACGAGACGAGCAGTACTTC.

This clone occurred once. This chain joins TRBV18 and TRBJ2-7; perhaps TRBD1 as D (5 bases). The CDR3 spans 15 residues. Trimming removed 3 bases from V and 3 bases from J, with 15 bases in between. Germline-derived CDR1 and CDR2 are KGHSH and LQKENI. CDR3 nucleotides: TGTGCCAGCTCACCTCCCAGGGCAGACGGCTACGAGCAGTACTTC. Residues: CASSPPRADGYEQYF.

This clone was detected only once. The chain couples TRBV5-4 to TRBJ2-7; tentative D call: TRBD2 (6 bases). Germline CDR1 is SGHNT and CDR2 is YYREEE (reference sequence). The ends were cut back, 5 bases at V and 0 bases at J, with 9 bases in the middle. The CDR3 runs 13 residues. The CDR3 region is CASREAGSYEQYF. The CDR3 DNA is TGTGCCAGCAGAGAAGCGGGCTCCTACGAGCAGTACTTC. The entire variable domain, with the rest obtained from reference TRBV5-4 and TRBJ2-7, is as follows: ETGVTQSPTHLIKTRGQQVTLRCSSQSGHNTVSWYQQALGQGPQFIFQYYREEENGRGNFPPRFSGLQFPNYSSELNVNALELDDSALYLCASREAGSYEQYFGPGTRLTVT.

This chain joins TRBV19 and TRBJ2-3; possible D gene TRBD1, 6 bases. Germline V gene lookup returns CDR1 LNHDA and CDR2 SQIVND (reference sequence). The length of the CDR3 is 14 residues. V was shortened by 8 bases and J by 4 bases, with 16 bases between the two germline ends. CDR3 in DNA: TGTGCCAGTCGACGGGACAACTTAGCAGATACGCAGTATTTT. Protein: CASRRDNLADTQYF.

The CDR3 region has the DNA TGTGCCAGCAGCTTAAGTGGCAGGGAAAAAAACATTCAGTACTTC. Translation: CASSLSGREKNIQYF. The J gene is TRBJ2-4, the V gene TRBV7-3; perhaps TRBD1 as D (5 bases). V lost 1 base and J 4 bases, leaving 11 bases between the germline ends. This CDR3 is 15 amino acids long. The germline CDR1 and CDR2 sequences are SGHTA and FQGTGA.

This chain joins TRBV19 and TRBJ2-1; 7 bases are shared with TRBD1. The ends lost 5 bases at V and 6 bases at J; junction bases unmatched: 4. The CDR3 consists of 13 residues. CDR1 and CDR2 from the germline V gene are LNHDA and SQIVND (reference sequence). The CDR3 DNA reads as TGTGCCAGTAGTCCGACAGGGCCCAATGAGCAGTTCTTC. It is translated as CASSPTGPNEQFF.

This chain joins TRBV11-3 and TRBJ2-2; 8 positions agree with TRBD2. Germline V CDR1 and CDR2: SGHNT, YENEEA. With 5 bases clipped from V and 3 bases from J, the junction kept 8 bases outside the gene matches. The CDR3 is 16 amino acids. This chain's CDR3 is CASSRQRESHTGELFF. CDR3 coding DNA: TGTGCCAGCAGCCGACAGCGGGAGAGTCACACCGGGGAGCTGTTTTTT.

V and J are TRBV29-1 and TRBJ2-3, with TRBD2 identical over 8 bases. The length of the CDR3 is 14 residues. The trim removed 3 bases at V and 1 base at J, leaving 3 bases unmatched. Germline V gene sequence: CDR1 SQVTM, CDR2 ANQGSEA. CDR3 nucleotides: TGCAGCGTTGATAGCGGGATGCGCACAGATACGCAGTATTTT. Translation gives CSVDSGMRTDTQYF.

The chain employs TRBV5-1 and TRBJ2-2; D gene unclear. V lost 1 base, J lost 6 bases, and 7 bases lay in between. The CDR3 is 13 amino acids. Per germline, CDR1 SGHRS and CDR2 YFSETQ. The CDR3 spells CASSLKFPGELFF. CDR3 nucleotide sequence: TGCGCCAGCAGCTTGAAGTTTCCCGGGGAGCTGTTTTTT.

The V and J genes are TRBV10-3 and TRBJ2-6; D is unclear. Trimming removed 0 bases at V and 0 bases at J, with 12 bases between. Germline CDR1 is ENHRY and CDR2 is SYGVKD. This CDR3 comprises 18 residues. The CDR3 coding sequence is TGTGCCATCAGTGAGTCAAAGCTCCCCCACTCTGGGGCCAACGTCCTGACTTTC. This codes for CAISESKLPHSGANVLTF.

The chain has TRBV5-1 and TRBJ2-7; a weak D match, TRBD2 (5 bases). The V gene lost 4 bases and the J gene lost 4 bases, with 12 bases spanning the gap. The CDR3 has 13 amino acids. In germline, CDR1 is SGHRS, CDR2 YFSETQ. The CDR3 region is CASSPASGYEQYF. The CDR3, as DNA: TGCGCCAGCAGCCCGGCGAGCGGATACGAGCAGTACTTC. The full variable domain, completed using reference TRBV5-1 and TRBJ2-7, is KAGVTQTPRYLIKTRGQQVTLSCSPISGHRSVSWYQQTPGQGLQFLFEYFSETQRNKGNFPGRFSGRQFSNSRSEMNVSTLELGDSALYLCASSPASGYEQYFGPGTRLTVT.

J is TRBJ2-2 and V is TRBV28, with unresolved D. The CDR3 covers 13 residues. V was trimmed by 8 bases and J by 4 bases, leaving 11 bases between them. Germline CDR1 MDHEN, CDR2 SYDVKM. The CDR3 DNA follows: TGTGCCAGCGTCCCCGGCCCCACCGGGGAGCTGTTTTTT. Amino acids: CASVPGPTGELFF.

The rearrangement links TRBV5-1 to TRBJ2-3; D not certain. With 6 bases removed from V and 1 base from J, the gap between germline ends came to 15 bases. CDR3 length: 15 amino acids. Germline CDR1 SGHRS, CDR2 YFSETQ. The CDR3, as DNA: TGCGCCAGCACCGCGGCCCTGATCGGCACAGATACGCAGTATTTT. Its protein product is CASTAALIGTDTQYF.

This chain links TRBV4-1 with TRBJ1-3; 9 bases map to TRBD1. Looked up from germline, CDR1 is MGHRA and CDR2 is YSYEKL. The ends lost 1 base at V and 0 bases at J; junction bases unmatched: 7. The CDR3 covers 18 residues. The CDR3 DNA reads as TGCGCCAGCAGCCAAGGACGACAGGGGGGGAACTCTGGAAACACCATATATTTT. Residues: CASSQGRQGGNSGNTIYF.

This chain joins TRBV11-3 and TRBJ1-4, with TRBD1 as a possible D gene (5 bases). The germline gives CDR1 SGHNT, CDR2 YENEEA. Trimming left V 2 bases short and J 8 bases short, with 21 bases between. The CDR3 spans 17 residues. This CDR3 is CASSLIPRHRRVEKLFF. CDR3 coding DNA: TGTGCCAGCAGCTTAATCCCGAGACATCGCAGGGTGGAAAAACTGTTTTTT.

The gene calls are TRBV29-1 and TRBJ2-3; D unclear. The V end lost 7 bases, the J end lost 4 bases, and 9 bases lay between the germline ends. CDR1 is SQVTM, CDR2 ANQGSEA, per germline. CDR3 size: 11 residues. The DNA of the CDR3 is TGCAGCGGCCGCCGGGCAGATACGCAGTATTTT. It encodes CSGRRADTQYF.

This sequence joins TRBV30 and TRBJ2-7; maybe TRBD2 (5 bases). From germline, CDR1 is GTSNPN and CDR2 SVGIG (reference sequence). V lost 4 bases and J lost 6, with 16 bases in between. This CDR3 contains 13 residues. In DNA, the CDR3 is TGTGCCTGGACCCGGATGTATGAGGGCGAGCAGTACTTC. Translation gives CAWTRMYEGEQYF. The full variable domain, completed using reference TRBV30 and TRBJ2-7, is SQTIHQWPATLVQPVGSPLSLECTVEGTSNPNLYWYRQAAGRGLQLLFYSVGIGQISSEVPQNLSASRPQDRQFILSSKKLLLSDSGFYLCAWTRMYEGEQYFGPGTRLTVT.

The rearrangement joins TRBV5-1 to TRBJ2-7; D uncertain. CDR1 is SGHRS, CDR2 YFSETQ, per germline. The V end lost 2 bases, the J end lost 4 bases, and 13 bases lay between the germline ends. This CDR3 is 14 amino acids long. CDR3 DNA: TGCGCCAGCAGCTTTTCGTCAGGTGAATACGAGCAGTACTTC. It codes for CASSFSSGEYEQYF.

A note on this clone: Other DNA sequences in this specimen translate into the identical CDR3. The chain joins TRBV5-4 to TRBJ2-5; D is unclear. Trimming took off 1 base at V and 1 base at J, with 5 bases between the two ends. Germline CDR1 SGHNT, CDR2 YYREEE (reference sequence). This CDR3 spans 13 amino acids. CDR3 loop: CASSLPTQETQYF. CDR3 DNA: TGTGCCAGCAGCTTGCCCACCCAAGAGACCCAGTACTTC.

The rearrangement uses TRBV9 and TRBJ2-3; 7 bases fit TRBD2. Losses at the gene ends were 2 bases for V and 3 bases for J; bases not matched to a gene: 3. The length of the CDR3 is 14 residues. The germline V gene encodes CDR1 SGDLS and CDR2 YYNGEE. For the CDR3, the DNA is TGTGCCAGCAGCGTCTGGGGGGGGACAGATACGCAGTATTTT. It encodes CASSVWGGTDTQYF.

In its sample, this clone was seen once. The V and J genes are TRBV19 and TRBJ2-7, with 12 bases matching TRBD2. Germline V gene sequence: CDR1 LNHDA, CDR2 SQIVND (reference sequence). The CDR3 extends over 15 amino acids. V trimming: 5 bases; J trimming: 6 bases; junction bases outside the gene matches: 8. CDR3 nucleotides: TGTGCCAGTAGTTCAGGACTAGCGGGACATGGCGAGCAGTACTTC. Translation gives CASSSGLAGHGEQYF.

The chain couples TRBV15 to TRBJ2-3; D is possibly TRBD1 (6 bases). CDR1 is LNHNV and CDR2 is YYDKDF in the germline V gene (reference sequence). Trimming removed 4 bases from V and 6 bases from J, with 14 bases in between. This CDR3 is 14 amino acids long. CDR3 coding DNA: TGTGCCACCAGCATCCCACAGGGAATGGATACGCAGTATTTT. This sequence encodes CATSIPQGMDTQYF. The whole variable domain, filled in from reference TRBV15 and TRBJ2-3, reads DAMVIQNPRYQVTQFGKPVTLSCSQTLNHNVMYWYQQKSSQAPKLLFHYYDKDFNNEADTPDNFQSRRPNTSFCFLDIRSPGLGDTAMYLCATSIPQGMDTQYFGPGTRLTVL.

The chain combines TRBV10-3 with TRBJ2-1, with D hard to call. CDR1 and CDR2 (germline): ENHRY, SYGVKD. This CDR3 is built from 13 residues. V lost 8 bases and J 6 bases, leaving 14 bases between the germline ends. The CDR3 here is CAIPLRQVNEQFF. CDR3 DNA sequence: TGTGCCATCCCTCTCAGGCAGGTCAATGAGCAGTTCTTC.

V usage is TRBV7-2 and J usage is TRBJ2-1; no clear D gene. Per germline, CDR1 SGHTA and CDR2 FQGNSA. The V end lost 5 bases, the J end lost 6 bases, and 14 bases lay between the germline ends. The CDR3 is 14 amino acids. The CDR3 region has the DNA TGTGCCAGCAGCCCCCCCTATAAGCCCAATGAGCAGTTCTTC. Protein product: CASSPPYKPNEQFF.

CDR3 region: CASTLQGTGTDTQYF. CDR3 DNA sequence: TGCGCCAGCACCCTCCAAGGGACAGGGACAGATACGCAGTATTTT. The chain couples TRBV5-1 to TRBJ2-3, with TRBD1 identical over 9 bases. Germline loops: CDR1 SGHRS, CDR2 YFSETQ. With 6 bases clipped from V and 3 bases from J, the junction kept 8 bases outside the gene matches. The CDR3 spans 15 residues. The complete variable domain, with remaining parts taken from reference TRBV5-1 and TRBJ2-3, reads KAGVTQTPRYLIKTRGQQVTLSCSPISGHRSVSWYQQTPGQGLQFLFEYFSETQRNKGNFPGRFSGRQFSNSRSEMNVSTLELGDSALYLCASTLQGTGTDTQYFGPGTRLTVL.

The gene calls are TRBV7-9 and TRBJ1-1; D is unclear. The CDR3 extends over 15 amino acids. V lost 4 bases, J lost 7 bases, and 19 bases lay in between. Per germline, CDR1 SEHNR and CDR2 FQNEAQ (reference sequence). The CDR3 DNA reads TGTGCCAGCAGCTCACCCACCCCGGGAACATTTGAAGCTTTCTTT. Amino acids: CASSSPTPGTFEAFF.

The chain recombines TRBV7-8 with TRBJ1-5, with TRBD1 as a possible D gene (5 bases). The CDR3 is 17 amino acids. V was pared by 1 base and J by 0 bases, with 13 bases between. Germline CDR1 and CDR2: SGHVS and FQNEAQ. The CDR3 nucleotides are TGTGCCAGCAGCTTAGTCGGTCCGGGACGTAGCAATCAGCCCCAGCATTTT. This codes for CASSLVGPGRSNQPQHF.

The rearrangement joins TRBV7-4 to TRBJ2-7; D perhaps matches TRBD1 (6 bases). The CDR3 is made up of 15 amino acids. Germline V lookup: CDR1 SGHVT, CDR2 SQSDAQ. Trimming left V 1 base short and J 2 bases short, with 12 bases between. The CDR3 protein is CASSLEVSGAYEQYF. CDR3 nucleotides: TGTGCCAGCAGCTTAGAGGTCTCAGGGGCCTACGAGCAGTACTTC.

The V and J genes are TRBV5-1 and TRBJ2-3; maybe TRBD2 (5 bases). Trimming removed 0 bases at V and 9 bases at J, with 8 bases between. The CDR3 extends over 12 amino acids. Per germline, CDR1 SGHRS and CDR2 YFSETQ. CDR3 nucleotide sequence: TGCGCCAGCAGCTTGGCCGGGGTAACGCAGTATTTT. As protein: CASSLAGVTQYF.

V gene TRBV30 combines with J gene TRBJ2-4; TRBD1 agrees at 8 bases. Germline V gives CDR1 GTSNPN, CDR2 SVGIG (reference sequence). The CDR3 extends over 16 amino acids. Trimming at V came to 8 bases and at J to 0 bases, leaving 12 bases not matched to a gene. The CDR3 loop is CAGRQGSELAKNIQYF. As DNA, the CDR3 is TGTGCCGGCCGACAGGGGTCGGAGTTAGCCAAAAACATTCAGTACTTC.